This T cell receptor beta chain was captured by sequencing in a study of human T cells and chemical hapten exposure. For the study at large: Predominantly women, the patients had alopecia areata, totalis or universalis.

TCRdb itself ran the RACE reads through MiXCR, one entry per CDR3 protein. The table lists roughly 200,000 distinct CDR3 sequences, under 30% of them singletons. Documented time point: patch test 3, about 24 weeks after DPC sensitization. Treatment specified: therapeutic diphenylcyclopropenone sensitization with weekly scalp DPC. The CDR3 is 15 amino acids. The germline V gene has CDR1 SGHDT and CDR2 YYEEEE. The V gene lost 3 bases and the J gene lost 5 bases, with 14 bases spanning the gap. This clonotype has just a few counts. The gene calls are TRBV5-6 and TRBJ1-4; the D gene is possibly TRBD1 (5 bases). The receptor was isolated from a woman aged 40-49 years with alopecia areata. Some clones in this sample may be carry-over from other donors' samples. The sequences come from whole blood, collected in connection with sensitization to the hapten diphenylcyclopropenone (DPC). The CDR3 region has the DNA TGTGCCAGCAGCTACACCGGGACGATCAATGAAAAACTGTTTTTT. The encoded protein is CASSYTGTINEKLFF.